Shown below are 30 T cell receptor beta chains from a single sample sequenced in a study of T cell changes during pregnancy in multiple sclerosis. Generated by immunoSEQ multiplex PCR, the TCRdb table keeps only in-frame clones and is missing some. The table shows around 70,000 clones, with around 92% occurring only once. Sequences were derived from peripheral blood, sampled before pregnancy. These receptors all come from a female donor with multiple sclerosis, enrolled in a pregnancy study.

This chain joins TRBV23-1 and TRBJ1-2, with a weak D call TRBD1 (6 bases). TRBV23-1 carries the ORF label, with uncertain function. Trimming removed 7 bases from V and 3 bases from J, with 21 bases in between. This CDR3 is 16 amino acids long. CDR3 sequence: CASTPRGSKGDYGYTF. CDR3 DNA sequence: TGCGCCAGCACCCCACGCGGCTCTAAGGGGGACTATGGCTACACCTTC.

The chain carries TRBV11-3 and TRBJ1-1, with TRBD1 identical over 8 bases. J gave up 4 bases and V 5 bases, and 6 bases lay outside the gene matches. This CDR3 spans 14 amino acids. The germline gives CDR1 SGHNT, CDR2 YENEEA. The CDR3 loop reads CASSNGQGLTEAFF. The CDR3 DNA follows: TGTGCCAGCAGCAATGGACAGGGTCTCACTGAAGCTTTCTTT.

This clone was seen a handful of times. This chain links TRBV28 with TRBJ1-1; D perhaps matches TRBD1 (5 bases). V was clipped by 6 bases and J by 2 bases, with 16 bases between them. Per the germline V gene, CDR1 is MDHEN and CDR2 is SYDVKM. The CDR3 is 15 residues long. CDR3 in DNA: TGTGCCAGCAGGAGAGCGGGCAGGGCCAACACTGAAGCTTTCTTT. Translation: CASRRAGRANTEAFF.

This clone is a singleton in its sample. The rearrangement joins TRBV28 to TRBJ2-5; 8 positions match TRBD2. CDR3 length: 17 amino acids. Germline CDR1 MDHEN, CDR2 SYDVKM. The junction had 13 bases not matched to a gene; V was cut back by 5 bases and J by 2 bases. CDR3 nucleotide sequence: TGTGCCAGCAGTCCGCCGGGGCTAGCGGGTGATCAAGAGACCCAGTACTTC. Translated: CASSPPGLAGDQETQYF.

The V call is TRBV6-1, the J call TRBJ1-2; no definite D call. Trimming removed 6 bases at V and 2 bases at J, with 10 bases between. The germline gives CDR1 MNHNS, CDR2 SASEGT. The CDR3 has 13 residues. The chain's CDR3 is CASSLTENYGYTF. CDR3 bases: TGTGCCAGCAGCCTTACAGAAAACTATGGCTACACCTTC.

CDR3 protein: CASGHTGQGIGYTF. CDR3 nucleotide sequence: TGTGCCAGCGGACACACGGGACAGGGTATCGGCTACACCTTC. The chain uses TRBV28 and TRBJ1-2; 9 nucleotides align to TRBD1. Unmatched junction bases numbered 12, after V lost 8 bases and J lost 8 bases. The V gene's germline CDR1 is MDHEN and CDR2 SYDVKM. This CDR3 has 14 residues.

The genes are TRBV7-3 and TRBJ2-5; TRBD1 is a possible D gene (5 bases). V was pared by 5 bases and J by 4 bases, with 14 bases between. CDR3 size: 14 residues. Germline V gene sequence: CDR1 SGHTA, CDR2 FQGTGA. CDR3 DNA sequence: TGTGCCAGCAGCGAACCAGGGTTAGGAGAGACCCAGTACTTC. It is translated as CASSEPGLGETQYF. Based on the CDR3 plus reference TRBV7-3 and TRBJ2-5, the full variable domain is GAGVSQTPSNKVTEKGKYVELRCDPISGHTALYWYRQSLGQGPEFLIYFQGTGAADDSGLPNDRFFAVRPEGSVSTLKIQRTERGDSAVYLCASSEPGLGETQYFGPGTRLLVL.

This clone appeared a single time. V is TRBV5-1 and J is TRBJ2-5, with D possibly being TRBD2 (5 bases). V was cut by 2 bases and J by 4 bases, with 18 bases left in between. The CDR3 consists of 16 residues. Germline CDR1 SGHRS, CDR2 YFSETQ. CDR3 loop: CASSLRGGRQGETQYF. The CDR3 DNA sequence: TGCGCCAGCAGCTTAAGAGGAGGTCGACAAGGAGAGACCCAGTACTTC.

The V and J genes are TRBV11-2 and TRBJ2-1; 7 bases fit TRBD2. The CDR3 runs 16 residues. CDR1 and CDR2 from the germline V gene are SGHAT and FQNNGV. V shed 1 base, J shed 1 base, and the junction held 4 bases outside the gene matches. Here the CDR3 reads CASSLGAGRSYNEQFF. The CDR3 bases are TGTGCCAGCAGCTTAGGAGCGGGAAGGTCCTACAATGAGCAGTTCTTC.

This chain uses TRBV7-2 with TRBJ2-7, with D unresolved. Per the germline V gene, CDR1 is SGHTA and CDR2 is FQGNSA. With 0 bases removed from V and 4 bases from J, the gap between germline ends came to 10 bases. The CDR3 is made up of 14 amino acids. Here the CDR3 reads CASSLASNWYEQYF. In DNA form, the CDR3 reads TGTGCCAGCAGCTTAGCTTCCAACTGGTACGAGCAGTACTTC.

V gene TRBV6-1 combines with J gene TRBJ2-1, with 7 nucleotides matching TRBD2. This CDR3 has 15 amino acids. J lost 0 bases, V lost 1 base, and 0 bases had no gene match. Germline CDR1 is MNHNS and CDR2 is SASEGT. This CDR3 reads CASSEVAGSYNEQFF. CDR3 nucleotide sequence: TGTGCCAGCAGTGAAGTAGCGGGCTCCTACAATGAGCAGTTCTTC.

On this clone: An end of the junction differs from the germline gene, which may be a read error. This chain joins TRBV14 and TRBJ1-3; 8 positions agree with TRBD1. The germline V gene encodes CDR1 SGHDN and CDR2 FVKESK. The CDR3 is made up of 16 amino acids. DNA of the CDR3: TGTGCCAGCAGCAAACAACCGGGACAGGTGGGAACCACCATATATTTT. Amino acid sequence: CASSKQPGQVGTTIYF.

This chain joins TRBV15 and TRBJ2-5; D call uncertain. Germline CDR1 is LNHNV and CDR2 is YYDKDF (reference sequence). The CDR3 loop spans 14 amino acids. Trimming cost V 0 bases and J 2 bases, with 7 bases left between them. In nucleotides, the CDR3 is TGTGCCACCAGCAGAGATGGCCAGCAAGAGACCCAGTACTTC. Its translation: CATSRDGQQETQYF.

This clone was counted only a few times. This sample also contains other DNA sequences that code for the same CDR3. The chain recombines TRBV5-1 with TRBJ1-2; 7 positions match TRBD1. Trimming took 4 bases from V and 6 from J; bases not matched to a gene: 3. The CDR3 is made up of 12 amino acids. Germline assignment: CDR1 SGHRS and CDR2 YFSETQ. This CDR3 reads CASSPTGDGYTF. CDR3 DNA: TGCGCCAGCAGCCCAACAGGGGATGGCTACACCTTC.

The rearrangement links TRBV7-2 to TRBJ1-5, with D maybe TRBD1 (6 bases). The CDR3 is 15 residues long. In germline, CDR1 is SGHTA, CDR2 FQGNSA. Between the trimmed V and J ends, which lost 4 bases and 0 bases, there was a span of 10 bases. The CDR3 bases are TGTGCCAGCAGCTGGTCGACAGGTAGCAATCAGCCCCAGCATTTT. Amino acids: CASSWSTGSNQPQHF.

This chain links TRBV18 with TRBJ2-7, with 10 positions matching TRBD2. Per germline, CDR1 KGHSH and CDR2 LQKENI. CDR3 size: 14 residues. V trimming: 2 bases; J trimming: 4 bases; junction bases outside the gene matches: 2. CDR3 amino acids: CASSPTSGKYEQYF. In DNA, the CDR3 is TGTGCCAGCTCACCAACTAGCGGGAAATACGAGCAGTACTTC.

CDR3 bases: TGCGCCAGCAACGCACAGGCGGGGAGCTCCTACAATGAGCAGTTCTTC. It yields the protein CASNAQAGSSYNEQFF. This chain links TRBV4-3 with TRBJ2-1; a weak D match, TRBD2 (6 bases). This CDR3 comprises 16 residues. Germline V gene data show CDR1 as LGHNA and CDR2 as YSLEER. Trimming took off 7 bases at V and 0 bases at J, with 16 bases between the two ends.

V usage is TRBV19 and J usage is TRBJ1-1; 8 positions match TRBD1. CDR3 length equals 14 residues. V trimming: 5 bases; J trimming: 1 base; junction bases outside the gene matches: 3. The germline gives CDR1 LNHDA, CDR2 SQIVND (reference sequence). The CDR3 bases are TGTGCCAGTAGTGTCGGACAGGGGAACACTGAAGCTTTCTTT. It specifies CASSVGQGNTEAFF.

The chain links TRBV5-5 to TRBJ2-7; 7 bases match TRBD2. This CDR3 contains 15 residues. Trimming took 9 bases from V and 5 from J; bases not matched to a gene: 17. Per the germline V gene, CDR1 is SGHKS and CDR2 is YYEKEE (reference sequence). The CDR3 nucleotides read TGTGCCACCTCTTACCGCGGGAGAGTGGGGGACGAGCAGTACTTC. Protein product: CATSYRGRVGDEQYF.

The chain employs TRBV19 and TRBJ1-2; a possible D gene is TRBD1 (5 bases). V gave up 2 bases and J gave up 8 bases, with 15 bases separating them. Germline assignment: CDR1 LNHDA and CDR2 SQIVND (reference sequence). The CDR3 spans 14 residues. CDR3 loop: CASSITGLVGGYTF. Here the CDR3 DNA reads TGTGCCAGTAGTATAACAGGTTTGGTCGGGGGCTACACCTTC. Full variable domain (outside the CDR3, taken from reference TRBV19 and TRBJ1-2): DGGITQSPKYLFRKEGQNVTLSCEQNLNHDAMYWYRQDPGQGLRLIYYSQIVNDFQKGDIAEGYSVSREKKESFPLTVTSAQKNPTAFYLCASSITGLVGGYTFGSGTRLTVV.

This chain uses TRBV27 with TRBJ2-6; 11 nucleotides match TRBD2. CDR1 is MNHEY, CDR2 SMNVEV, per germline (reference sequence). The CDR3 extends over 18 amino acids. Germline trimming cut 5 bases from V and 2 bases from J; bases unmatched to any gene: 8. In DNA, the CDR3 is TGTGCCAGCAGTCCGATTCCTAGCGGGAGGCCTGGGGCCAACGTCCTGACTTTC. Its protein product is CASSPIPSGRPGANVLTF.

As regards this clone: Mismatch with germline at one junction end may stem from a read error. The gene calls are TRBV6-5 and TRBJ2-7; D gene ambiguous. The CDR3 has 11 residues. CDR1 and CDR2 from the germline V gene are MNHEY and SVGAGI. The CDR3: CASSHSYEQYF. Written as DNA, the CDR3 is TGTGCCAGCAGTCACTCCTACGAGCAGTACTTC.

With respect to this clone: The junction does not match germline at one end; this may be a read error. The V call is TRBV2, the J call TRBJ2-7, with TRBD2 as a possible D gene (6 bases). Per the germline V gene, CDR1 is SNHLY and CDR2 is FYNNEI. This CDR3 region has 14 residues. CDR3 bases: TGTGCCAGCAGTGAGGCGGGATTGGGAGAGCAGTACTTGTTC. Translating gives CASSEAGLGEQYLF.

The gene calls are TRBV7-2 and TRBJ2-2; 13 positions match TRBD2. The trim removed 5 bases at V and 6 bases at J, leaving 6 bases unmatched. The CDR3 consists of 16 residues. CDR1 and CDR2 (germline): SGHTA, FQGNSA. CDR3 loop: CASSPRLAGGAGELFF. CDR3 DNA: TGTGCCAGCAGCCCGAGACTAGCGGGAGGAGCCGGGGAGCTGTTTTTT.

As DNA, the CDR3 is TGTGCCAGCAGTTTAAACCCACAGCTTAACTATGGCTACACCTTC. This gives the protein CASSLNPQLNYGYTF. The chain has TRBV28 and TRBJ1-2; D remains unclear. CDR1 is MDHEN, CDR2 SYDVKM, per germline. Trimming took 2 bases from V and 1 from J, leaving 11 bases between them. The CDR3 spans 15 residues.

This chain connects TRBV6-5 to TRBJ1-2; 8 positions match TRBD1. The V gene's germline CDR1 is MNHEY and CDR2 SVGAGI. The CDR3 has 15 residues. The ends lost 6 bases at V and 5 bases at J; junction bases unmatched: 11. The CDR3 bases are TGTGCCAGCAGCTTCCTGGACAGGGTAGGGTATGGCTACACCTTC. Amino acids: CASSFLDRVGYGYTF.

This sequence joins TRBV28 and TRBJ1-1; D call uncertain. V lost 2 bases to trimming and J lost 4 bases, with 5 bases between them. The CDR3 is 12 amino acids. The germline gives CDR1 MDHEN, CDR2 SYDVKM. The CDR3, as DNA: TGTGCCAGCAGTTTAAGCCTCACTGAAGCTTTCTTT. This gives the protein CASSLSLTEAFF.

The genes are TRBV28 and TRBJ2-7; D is perhaps TRBD1 (6 bases). CDR3 length equals 15 residues. V lost 6 bases to trimming and J lost 7 bases, with 22 bases between them. Germline V CDR1 and CDR2: MDHEN, SYDVKM. The CDR3 loop is CASSLFSPQGREQYF. CDR3 in DNA: TGTGCCAGCAGCCTCTTCTCCCCTCAGGGGAGAGAGCAGTACTTC. Based on the CDR3 plus reference TRBV28 and TRBJ2-7, the full variable domain is DVKVTQSSRYLVKRTGEKVFLECVQDMDHENMFWYRQDPGLGLRLIYFSYDVKMKEKGDIPEGYSVSREKKERFSLILESASTNQTSMYLCASSLFSPQGREQYFGPGTRLTVT.

This clone came up once. CDR3 residues: CASSQEWLAMITDTQYF. The DNA for the CDR3 is TGCGCCAGCAGCCAAGAGTGGCTAGCGATGATCACAGATACGCAGTATTTT. V and J are TRBV4-3 and TRBJ2-3; TRBD2 is a possible D gene (6 bases). CDR1 is LGHNA and CDR2 is YSLEER in the germline V gene. The CDR3 sequence is 17 residues long. The V end was cut by 0 bases, the J end by 2 bases, with 15 bases between.

The gene calls are TRBV14 and TRBJ2-3; D perhaps matches TRBD1 (5 bases). The ends were cut back, 3 bases at V and 2 bases at J, with 9 bases in the middle. The CDR3 runs 14 residues. From germline, CDR1 is SGHDN and CDR2 FVKESK. This chain's CDR3 is CASSHRTFTDTQYF. The CDR3 DNA reads as TGTGCCAGCAGCCATCGGACATTCACAGATACGCAGTATTTT.